The rows below give T cell receptor beta chains drawn from one sample of a study of shared clonotypes between healthy human individuals. Data came from immunoSEQ multiplex PCR; TCRdb stores just in-frame clones and leaves some out. The sample lists under 2.5 million clones; around 93% were seen once. The material sequenced was naive CD4+ T cells from PBMCs. Receptors originate from a man younger than 30 in good health. Some clones in this sample may be carry-over from other donors' samples. CDR3s include the opening cysteine and the closing phenylalanine or tryptophan. For some rows the clone size is stated as once, few or many, or as a class when expanded; others skip it.

j_call: TRBJ2-5; clone_size: .; v_call: TRBV9; cdr3_aa: CASSVGFGGVKETQYF
j_call: TRBJ2-4; clone_size: .; v_call: TRBV20-1; cdr3_aa: CSGQKNIQYF
j_call: TRBJ1-5; clone_size: .; v_call: TRBV6-1; cdr3_aa: CASSPRNQPQHF
j_call: TRBJ1-5; clone_size: .; v_call: TRBV27; cdr3_aa: CASRPGTGDDQPQHF
j_call: TRBJ1-2; clone_size: .; v_call: TRBV5-1; cdr3_aa: CASGDIYGYTF
j_call: TRBJ2-2; clone_size: .; v_call: TRBV19; cdr3_aa: CASTYGGSANTGELFF
j_call: TRBJ1-1; clone_size: .; v_call: TRBV12-5; cdr3_aa: CASGPPGKGGTEAFF
j_call: TRBJ1-1; clone_size: few; v_call: TRBV9; cdr3_aa: CASSVGPNTEAFF
j_call: TRBJ1-1; clone_size: .; v_call: TRBV5-1; cdr3_aa: CASSLGLVNTEAFF
j_call: TRBJ2-3; clone_size: .; v_call: TRBV28; cdr3_aa: CASSWTSGTDTQYF
j_call: TRBJ1-5; clone_size: once; v_call: TRBV4-1; cdr3_aa: CASSQVLGGPQHF
j_call: TRBJ2-5; clone_size: .; v_call: TRBV14; cdr3_aa: CASSLTGKRPQYF
j_call: TRBJ2-3; clone_size: .; v_call: TRBV5-4; cdr3_aa: CASSLVSSTDTQYF
j_call: TRBJ2-3; clone_size: .; v_call: TRBV5-1; cdr3_aa: CASSLVASADTQYF
j_call: TRBJ1-6; clone_size: .; v_call: TRBV5-1; cdr3_aa: CASSKDTGAPLHF
j_call: TRBJ1-5; clone_size: .; v_call: TRBV4-2; cdr3_aa: CASSPTDRRNQPQHF
j_call: TRBJ1-1; clone_size: .; v_call: TRBV10-3; cdr3_aa: CAISGSGTGQPEAFF